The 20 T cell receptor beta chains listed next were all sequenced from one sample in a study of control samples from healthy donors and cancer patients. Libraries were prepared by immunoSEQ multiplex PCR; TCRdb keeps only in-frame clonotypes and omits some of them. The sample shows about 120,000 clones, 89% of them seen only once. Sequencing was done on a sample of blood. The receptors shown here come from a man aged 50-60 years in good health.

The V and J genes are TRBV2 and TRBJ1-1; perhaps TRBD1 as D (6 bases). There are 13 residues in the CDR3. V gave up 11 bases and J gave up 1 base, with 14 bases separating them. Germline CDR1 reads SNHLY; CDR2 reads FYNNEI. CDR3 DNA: TGTGCCGTACAGGGCGAAAGGAACACTGAAGCTTTCTTT. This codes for CAVQGERNTEAFF.

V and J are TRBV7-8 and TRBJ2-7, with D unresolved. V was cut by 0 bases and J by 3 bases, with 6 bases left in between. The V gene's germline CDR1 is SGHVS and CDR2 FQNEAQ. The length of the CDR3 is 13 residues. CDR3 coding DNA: TGTGCCAGCAGCTTAGCTTCAAACTACGAGCAGTACTTC. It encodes CASSLASNYEQYF.

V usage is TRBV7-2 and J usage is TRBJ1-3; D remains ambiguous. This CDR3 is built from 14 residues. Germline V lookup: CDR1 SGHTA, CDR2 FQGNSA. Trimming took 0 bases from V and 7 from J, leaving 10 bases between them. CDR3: CASSLASQANTIYF. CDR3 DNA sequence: TGTGCCAGCAGCTTAGCAAGTCAGGCGAACACCATATATTTT.

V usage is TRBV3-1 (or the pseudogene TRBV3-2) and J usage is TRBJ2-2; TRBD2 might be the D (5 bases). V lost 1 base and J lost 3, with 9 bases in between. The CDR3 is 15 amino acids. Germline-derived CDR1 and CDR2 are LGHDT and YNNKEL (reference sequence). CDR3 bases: TGTGCCAGCAGCCAAGGAGGGCCCTACACCGGGGAGCTGTTTTTT. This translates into CASSQGGPYTGELFF.

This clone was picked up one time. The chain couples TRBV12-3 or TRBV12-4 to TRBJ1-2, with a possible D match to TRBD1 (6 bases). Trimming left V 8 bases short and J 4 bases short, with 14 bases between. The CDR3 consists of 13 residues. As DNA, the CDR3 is TGTGCCAGCCAGGGGCAGTCTATCTATGGCTACACCTTC. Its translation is CASQGQSIYGYTF.

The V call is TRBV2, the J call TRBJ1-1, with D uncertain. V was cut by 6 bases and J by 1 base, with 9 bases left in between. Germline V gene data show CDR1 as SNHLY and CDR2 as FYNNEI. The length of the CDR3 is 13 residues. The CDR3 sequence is CASRVQRNTEAFF. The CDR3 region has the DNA TGTGCCAGCAGAGTGCAGAGGAACACTGAAGCTTTCTTT.

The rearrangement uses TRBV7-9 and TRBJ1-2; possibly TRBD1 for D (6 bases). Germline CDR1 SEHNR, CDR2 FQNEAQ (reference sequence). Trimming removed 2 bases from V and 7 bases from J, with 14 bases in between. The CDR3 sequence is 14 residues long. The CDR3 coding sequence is TGTGCCAGCAGCTTAATGGGGGGCGAGGGTGGCTACACCTTC. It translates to CASSLMGGEGGYTF.

CDR3 loop: CASSLLGQGDGQETQYF. The CDR3 DNA sequence: TGTGCCAGCAGCTTGCTTGGACAGGGGGATGGCCAAGAGACCCAGTACTTC. The chain couples TRBV7-2 to TRBJ2-5; 10 nucleotides line up with TRBD1. J was trimmed by 1 base and V by 3 bases; bases with no gene match: 8. CDR1 and CDR2 from the germline V gene are SGHTA and FQGNSA. The CDR3 sequence is 17 residues long.

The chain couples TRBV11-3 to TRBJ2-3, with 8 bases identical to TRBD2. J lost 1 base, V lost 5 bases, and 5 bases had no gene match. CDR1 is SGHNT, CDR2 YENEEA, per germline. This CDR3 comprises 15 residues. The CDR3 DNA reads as TGTGCCAGCAGCCCCAGGCGGGGGGGCACAGATACGCAGTATTTT. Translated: CASSPRRGGTDTQYF.

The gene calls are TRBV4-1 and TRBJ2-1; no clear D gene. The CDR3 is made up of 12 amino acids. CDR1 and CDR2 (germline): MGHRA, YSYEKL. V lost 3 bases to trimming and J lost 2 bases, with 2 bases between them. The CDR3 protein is CASSQPYNEQFF. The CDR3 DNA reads TGCGCCAGCAGCCAGCCCTACAATGAGCAGTTCTTC.

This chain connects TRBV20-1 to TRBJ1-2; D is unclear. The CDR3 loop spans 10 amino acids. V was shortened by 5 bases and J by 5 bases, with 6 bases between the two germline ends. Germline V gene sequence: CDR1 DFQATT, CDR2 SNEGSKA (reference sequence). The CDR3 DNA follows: TGCAGTGCTTTATCGTATGGCTACACCTTC. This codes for CSALSYGYTF.

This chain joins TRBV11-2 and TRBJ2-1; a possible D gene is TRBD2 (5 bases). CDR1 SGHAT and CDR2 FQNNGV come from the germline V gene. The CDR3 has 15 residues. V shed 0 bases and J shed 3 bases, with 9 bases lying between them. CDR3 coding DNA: TGTGCCAGCAGCTTAGATCGGGGTTTCTACAATGAGCAGTTCTTC. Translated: CASSLDRGFYNEQFF.

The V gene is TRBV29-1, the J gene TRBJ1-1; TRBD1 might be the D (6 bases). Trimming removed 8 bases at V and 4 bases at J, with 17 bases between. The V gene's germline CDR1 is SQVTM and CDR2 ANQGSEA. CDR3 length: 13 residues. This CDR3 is CSSRRGLVTEAFF. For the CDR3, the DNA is TGCAGCTCCCGTCGGGGGCTGGTCACTGAAGCTTTCTTT.

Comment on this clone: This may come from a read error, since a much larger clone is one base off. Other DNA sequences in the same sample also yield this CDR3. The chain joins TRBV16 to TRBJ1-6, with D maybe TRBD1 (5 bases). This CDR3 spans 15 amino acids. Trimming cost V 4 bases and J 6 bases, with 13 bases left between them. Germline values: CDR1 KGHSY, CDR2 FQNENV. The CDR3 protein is CASSPRQGLNSPLHF. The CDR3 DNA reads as TGTGCCAGCAGCCCTAGGCAGGGACTTAATTCACCCCTCCACTTT.

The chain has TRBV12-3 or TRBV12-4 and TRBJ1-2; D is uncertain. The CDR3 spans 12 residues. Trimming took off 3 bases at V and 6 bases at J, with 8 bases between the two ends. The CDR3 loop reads CASSFGHDGYTF. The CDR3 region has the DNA TGTGCCAGCAGTTTTGGGCATGATGGCTACACCTTC.

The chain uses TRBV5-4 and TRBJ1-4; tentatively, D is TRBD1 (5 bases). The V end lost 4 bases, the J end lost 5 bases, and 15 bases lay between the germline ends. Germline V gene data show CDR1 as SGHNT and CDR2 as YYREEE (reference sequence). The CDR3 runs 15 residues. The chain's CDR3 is CASSDRGTGNEKLFF. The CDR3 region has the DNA TGTGCCAGCAGCGACCGCGGGACGGGAAATGAAAAACTGTTTTTT.

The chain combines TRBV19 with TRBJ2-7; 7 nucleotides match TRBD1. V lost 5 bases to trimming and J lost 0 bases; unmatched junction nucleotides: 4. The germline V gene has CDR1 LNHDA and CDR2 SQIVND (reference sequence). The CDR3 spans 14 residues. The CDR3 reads CASSPRQGSYEQYF. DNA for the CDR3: TGTGCCAGTAGTCCCCGACAGGGCTCCTACGAGCAGTACTTC.

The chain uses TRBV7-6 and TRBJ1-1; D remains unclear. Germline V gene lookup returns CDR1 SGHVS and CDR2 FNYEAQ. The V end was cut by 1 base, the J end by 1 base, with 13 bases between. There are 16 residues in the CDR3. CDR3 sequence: CASSLEVWTANTEAFF. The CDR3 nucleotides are TGTGCCAGCAGCTTAGAGGTGTGGACCGCGAACACTGAAGCTTTCTTT. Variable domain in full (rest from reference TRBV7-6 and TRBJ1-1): GAGVSQSPRYKVTKRGQDVALRCDPISGHVSLYWYRQALGQGPEFLTYFNYEAQQDKSGLPNDRFSAERPEGSISTLTIQRTEQRDSAMYRCASSLEVWTANTEAFFGQGTRLTVV.

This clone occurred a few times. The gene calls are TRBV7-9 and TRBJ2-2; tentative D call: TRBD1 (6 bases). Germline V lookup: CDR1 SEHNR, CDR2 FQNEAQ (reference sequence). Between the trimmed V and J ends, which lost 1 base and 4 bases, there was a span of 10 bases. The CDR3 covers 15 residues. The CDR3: CASSLGSGATGELFF. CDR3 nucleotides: TGTGCCAGCAGCTTAGGATCAGGGGCCACCGGGGAGCTGTTTTTT.

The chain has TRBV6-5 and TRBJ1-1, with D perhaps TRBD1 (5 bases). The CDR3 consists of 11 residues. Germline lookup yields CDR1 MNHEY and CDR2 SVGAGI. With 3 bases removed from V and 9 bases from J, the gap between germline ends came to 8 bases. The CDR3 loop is CASSYLGQAFF. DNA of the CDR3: TGTGCCAGCAGTTATCTGGGACAAGCTTTCTTT.